The T cell receptor beta chain described here comes from a study of CD8 T cells in ankylosing spondylitis. The study, taken as a whole, reports: Reportedly, disease-linked clones are significantly enriched in ankylosing spondylitis patients' matched synovial fluid. In ankylosing spondylitis blood, a motif of 7 to 9 highly homologous TCR beta variants appeared characteristic.

A single record per CDR3 protein comes from TCRdb applying MiXCR to the 5' RACE reads. The table lists a few hundred thousand distinct CDR3 sequences, around a tenth of them singletons. This clonotype was seen at least ten times. No antigen is known for it. The V end was cut by 5 bases, the J end by 0 bases, with 2 bases between. The CDR3 spans 11 residues. This clonotype was sampled from a male donor with ankylosing spondylitis or in good health (not recorded which). This chain uses TRBV12-3 or TRBV12-4 with TRBJ2-7; D call uncertain. Input material: blood, either unsorted or a sorted T cell fraction (not recorded which). The CDR3 DNA reads as TGTGCCAGCAGTACCTCCTACGAGCAGTACTTC. This codes for CASSTSYEQYF.